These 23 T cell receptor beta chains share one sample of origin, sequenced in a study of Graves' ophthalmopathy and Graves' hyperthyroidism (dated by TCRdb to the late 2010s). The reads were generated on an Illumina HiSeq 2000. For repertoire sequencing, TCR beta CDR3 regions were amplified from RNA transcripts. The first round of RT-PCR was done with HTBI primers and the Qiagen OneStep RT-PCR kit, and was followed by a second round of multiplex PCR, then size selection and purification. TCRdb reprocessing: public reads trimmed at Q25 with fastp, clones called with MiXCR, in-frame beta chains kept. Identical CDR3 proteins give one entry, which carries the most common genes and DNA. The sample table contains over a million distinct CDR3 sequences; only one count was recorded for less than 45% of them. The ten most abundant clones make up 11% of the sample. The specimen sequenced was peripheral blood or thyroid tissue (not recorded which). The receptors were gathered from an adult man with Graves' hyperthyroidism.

CDR3 region: CASKRPLSTVGELFF. The CDR3 DNA sequence: TGTGCCAGCAAGAGACCCCTCTCAACCGTCGGGGAGCTGTTTTTT. V usage is TRBV7-2 and J usage is TRBJ2-2; no definite D call. V was pared by 7 bases and J by 7 bases, with 19 bases between. The CDR3 runs 15 residues. Germline values: CDR1 SGHTA, CDR2 FQGNSA.

The CDR3 DNA sequence: TGTGCCAGCCGAGGTCGGGGGCGGAGAAACACTGAAGCTTTCTTT. This sequence encodes CASRGRGRRNTEAFF. This chain uses TRBV10-3 with TRBJ1-1; a possible D gene is TRBD1 (6 bases). The CDR3 spans 15 residues. Trimming removed 10 bases from V and 2 bases from J, with 20 bases in between. In germline, CDR1 is ENHRY, CDR2 SYGVKD.

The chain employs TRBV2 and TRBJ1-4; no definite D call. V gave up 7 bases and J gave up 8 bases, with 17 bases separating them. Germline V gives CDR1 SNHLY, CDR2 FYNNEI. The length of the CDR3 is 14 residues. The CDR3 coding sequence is TGTGCCAGCACCCTTCGGCCAGGTCGAGAAAAACTGTTTTTT. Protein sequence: CASTLRPGREKLFF.

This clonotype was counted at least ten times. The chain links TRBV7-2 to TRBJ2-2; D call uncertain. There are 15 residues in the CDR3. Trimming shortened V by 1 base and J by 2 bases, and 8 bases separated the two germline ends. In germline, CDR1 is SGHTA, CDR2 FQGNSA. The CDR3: CASSLVGSNTGELFF. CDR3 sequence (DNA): TGTGCCAGCAGCTTAGTAGGGTCCAACACCGGGGAGCTGTTTTTT.

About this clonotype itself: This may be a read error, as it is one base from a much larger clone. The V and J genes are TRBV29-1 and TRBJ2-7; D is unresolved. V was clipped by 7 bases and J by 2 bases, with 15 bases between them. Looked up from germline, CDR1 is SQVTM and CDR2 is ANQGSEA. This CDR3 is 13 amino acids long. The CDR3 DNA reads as TGCAGCGCCGTCCTGGGTAACCCCTACGAGCAGTACTTC. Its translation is CSAVLGNPYEQYF.

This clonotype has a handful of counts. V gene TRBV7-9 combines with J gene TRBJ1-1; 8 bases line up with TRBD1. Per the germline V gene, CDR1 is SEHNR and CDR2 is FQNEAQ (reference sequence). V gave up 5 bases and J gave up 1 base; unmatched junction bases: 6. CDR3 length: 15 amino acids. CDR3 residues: CASSHPGTGNTEAFF. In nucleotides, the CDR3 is TGTGCCAGCAGCCACCCCGGGACAGGGAACACTGAAGCTTTCTTT.

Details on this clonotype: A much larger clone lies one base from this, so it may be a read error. CDR3 coding DNA: TGCAGCGTTGAAGGGCGGGGCAGAGTCTACGAGCAGTACTTC. Translating it yields CSVEGRGRVYEQYF. The chain has TRBV29-1 and TRBJ2-7; possibly TRBD2 for D (6 bases). V was trimmed by 1 base and J by 3 bases, leaving 13 bases between them. CDR3 length: 14 amino acids. Germline CDR1 SQVTM, CDR2 ANQGSEA.

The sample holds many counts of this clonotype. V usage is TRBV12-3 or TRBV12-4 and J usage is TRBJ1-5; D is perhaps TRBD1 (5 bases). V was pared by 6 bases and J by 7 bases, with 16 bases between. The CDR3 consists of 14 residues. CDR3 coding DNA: TGTGCCAGCAGCCCCCCAGGGTCCGAACAGCCCCAGCATTTT. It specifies CASSPPGSEQPQHF.

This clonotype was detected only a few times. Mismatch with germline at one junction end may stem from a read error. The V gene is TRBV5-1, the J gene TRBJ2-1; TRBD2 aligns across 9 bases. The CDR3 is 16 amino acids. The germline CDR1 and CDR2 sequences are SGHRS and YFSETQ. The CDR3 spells CASSPGSGLAPNEQFF. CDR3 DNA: TGCGCCAGCAGCCCCGGGTCGGGACTAGCACCCAATGAGCAATTCTTC.

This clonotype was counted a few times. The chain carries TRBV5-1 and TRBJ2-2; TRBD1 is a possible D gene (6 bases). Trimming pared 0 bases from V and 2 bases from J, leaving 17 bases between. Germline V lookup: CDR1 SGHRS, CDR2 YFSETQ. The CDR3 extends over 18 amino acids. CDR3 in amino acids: CASSLEGRGPPNTGELFF. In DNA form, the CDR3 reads TGCGCCAGCAGCTTGGAAGGCAGGGGACCCCCTAACACCGGGGAGCTGTTTTTT.

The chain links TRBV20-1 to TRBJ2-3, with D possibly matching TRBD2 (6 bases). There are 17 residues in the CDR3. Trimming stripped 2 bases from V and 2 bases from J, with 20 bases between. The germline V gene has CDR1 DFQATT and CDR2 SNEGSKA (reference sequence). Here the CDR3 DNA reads TGCAGTGCTAGATCAATCCTCGGGACTGCCTCCACAGATACGCAGTATTTT. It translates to CSARSILGTASTDTQYF.

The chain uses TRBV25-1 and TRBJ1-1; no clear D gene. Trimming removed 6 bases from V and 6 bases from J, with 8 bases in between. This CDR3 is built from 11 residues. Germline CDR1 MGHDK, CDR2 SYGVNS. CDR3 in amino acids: CASRAGAEAFF. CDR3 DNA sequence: TGTGCCAGCAGAGCCGGCGCTGAAGCTTTCTTT.

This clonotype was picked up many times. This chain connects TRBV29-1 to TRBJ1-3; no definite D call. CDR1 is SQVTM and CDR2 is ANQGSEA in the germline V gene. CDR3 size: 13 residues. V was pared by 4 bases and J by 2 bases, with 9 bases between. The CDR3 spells CSVARFAGNTIYF. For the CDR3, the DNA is TGCAGCGTTGCGAGGTTCGCTGGAAACACCATATATTTT.

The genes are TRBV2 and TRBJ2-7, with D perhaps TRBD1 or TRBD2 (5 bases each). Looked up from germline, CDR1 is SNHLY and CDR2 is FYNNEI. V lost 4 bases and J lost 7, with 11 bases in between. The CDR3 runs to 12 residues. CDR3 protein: CASSVLGREQYF. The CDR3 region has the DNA TGTGCCAGCAGTGTTCTGGGACGGGAGCAGTACTTC.

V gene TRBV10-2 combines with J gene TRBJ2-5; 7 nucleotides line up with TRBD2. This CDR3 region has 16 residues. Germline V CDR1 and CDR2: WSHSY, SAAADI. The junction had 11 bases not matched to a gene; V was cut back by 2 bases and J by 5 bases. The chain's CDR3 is CASSEGPGGSRETQYF. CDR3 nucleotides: TGCGCCAGCAGTGAGGGGCCTGGCGGGAGCAGGGAGACCCAGTACTTC.

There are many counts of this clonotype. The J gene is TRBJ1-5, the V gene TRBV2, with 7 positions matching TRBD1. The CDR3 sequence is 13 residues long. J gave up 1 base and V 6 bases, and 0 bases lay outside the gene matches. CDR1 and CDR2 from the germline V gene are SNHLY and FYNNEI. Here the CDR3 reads CASRGQSNQPQHF. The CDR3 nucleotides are TGTGCCAGCAGGGGACAGAGCAATCAGCCCCAGCATTTT.

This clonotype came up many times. CDR3 DNA: TGCGCCAGCAGCGGAACCGGGACACAGCACGAGCAGTACTTC. Translation: CASSGTGTQHEQYF. The chain joins TRBV5-1 to TRBJ2-7; D is perhaps TRBD1 (6 bases). This CDR3 contains 14 residues. V lost 4 bases and J lost 5, with 16 bases in between. CDR1 SGHRS and CDR2 YFSETQ come from the germline V gene. The whole variable domain, remainder taken from reference TRBV5-1 and TRBJ2-7, is KAGVTQTPRYLIKTRGQQVTLSCSPISGHRSVSWYQQTPGQGLQFLFEYFSETQRNKGNFPGRFSGRQFSNSRSEMNVSTLELGDSALYLCASSGTGTQHEQYFGPGTRLTVT.

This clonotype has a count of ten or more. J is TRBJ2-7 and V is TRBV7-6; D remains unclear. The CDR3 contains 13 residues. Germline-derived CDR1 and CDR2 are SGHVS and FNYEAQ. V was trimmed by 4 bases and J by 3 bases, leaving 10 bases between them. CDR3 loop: CASSSSDNYEQYF. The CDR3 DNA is TGTGCCAGCAGCTCCTCAGACAACTACGAGCAGTACTTC.

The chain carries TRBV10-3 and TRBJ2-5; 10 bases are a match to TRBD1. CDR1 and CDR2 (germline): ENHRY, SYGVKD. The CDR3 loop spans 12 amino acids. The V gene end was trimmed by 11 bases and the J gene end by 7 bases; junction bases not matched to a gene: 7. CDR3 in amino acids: CASTGGWGTQYF. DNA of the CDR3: TGTGCCTCGACAGGGGGCTGGGGGACCCAGTACTTC.

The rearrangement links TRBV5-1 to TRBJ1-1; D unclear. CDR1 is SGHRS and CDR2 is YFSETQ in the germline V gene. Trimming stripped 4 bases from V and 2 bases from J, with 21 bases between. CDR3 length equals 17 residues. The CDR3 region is CASSQPTSGVQNTEAFF. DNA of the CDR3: TGCGCCAGCAGCCAACCAACTAGCGGGGTCCAAAACACTGAAGCTTTCTTT.

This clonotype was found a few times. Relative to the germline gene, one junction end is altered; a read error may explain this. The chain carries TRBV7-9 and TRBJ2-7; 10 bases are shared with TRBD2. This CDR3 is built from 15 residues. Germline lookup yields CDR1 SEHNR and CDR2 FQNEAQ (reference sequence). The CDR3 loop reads CASSQGAGGFHEQYF. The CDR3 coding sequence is TGCGCCAGCAGCCAAGGAGCGGGAGGGTTCCACGAGCAGTACTTC.

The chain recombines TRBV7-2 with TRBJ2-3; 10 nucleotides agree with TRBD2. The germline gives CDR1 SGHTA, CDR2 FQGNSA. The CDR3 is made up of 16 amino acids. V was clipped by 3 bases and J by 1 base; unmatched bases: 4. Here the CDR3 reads CASSLSLAGGTDTQYF. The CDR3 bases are TGTGCCAGCAGCTTGTCCCTAGCGGGGGGCACAGATACGCAGTATTTT. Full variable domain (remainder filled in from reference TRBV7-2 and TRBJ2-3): GAGVSQSPSNKVTEKGKDVELRCDPISGHTALYWYRQSLGQGLEFLIYFQGNSAPDKSGLPSDRFSAERTGGSVSTLTIQRTQQEDSAVYLCASSLSLAGGTDTQYFGPGTRLTVL.

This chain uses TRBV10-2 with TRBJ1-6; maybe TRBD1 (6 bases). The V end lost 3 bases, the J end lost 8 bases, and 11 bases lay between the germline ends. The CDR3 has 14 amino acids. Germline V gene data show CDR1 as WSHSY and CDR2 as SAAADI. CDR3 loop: CASSEDRPDSPLHF. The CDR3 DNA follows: TGCGCCAGCAGTGAAGACAGGCCCGATTCACCCCTCCACTTT.